This T cell receptor beta chain was profiled in a study of control samples from healthy donors and cancer patients. Profiled with immunoSEQ multiplex PCR; TCRdb holds only in-frame clones, not every one. The table has about 190,000 clones, 91% seen once. Per the germline V gene, CDR1 is MNHEY and CDR2 is SMNVEV (reference sequence). Trimming removed 3 bases at V and 6 bases at J, with 8 bases between. The CDR3 is 12 residues long. The sequence derives from a man aged 30-40 years in good health. This chain joins TRBV27 and TRBJ1-2, with unresolved D. What was sequenced was blood. The CDR3 loop reads CASSLGGDGYTF. The CDR3 DNA sequence: TGTGCCAGCAGTTTGGGTGGTGATGGCTACACCTTC.